Each of the 25 T cell receptor beta chains below was sequenced from the same sample in a study of kidney transplant recipient with SARS-CoV-2 infection. TCRdb re-derived calls from the reads in MiXCR, one entry per CDR3 protein. The sample holds roughly 250,000 distinct CDR3 sequences, around 28% seen once. Source: a blood sample, taken at baseline and on day 111 from a kidney transplant recipient. These receptors were taken from a male patient younger than 45 who had COVID-19 and was a kidney transplant recipient. A share of the T cells may be of graft donor origin.

The sample holds many counts of this clonotype. J is TRBJ1-2 and V is TRBV5-1; D gene unclear. Germline CDR1 is SGHRS and CDR2 is YFSETQ. CDR3 size: 16 residues. V was trimmed by 7 bases and J by 4 bases, leaving 23 bases between them. The CDR3 coding sequence is TGCGCCAGCCGGGCAATATCGGTTCGAAAGACCTATGGCTACACCTTC. Translating gives CASRAISVRKTYGYTF.

In the case of this clonotype: A much larger clone is a single base away; this may be a read error. The chain couples TRBV5-6 to TRBJ1-2, with D unclear. CDR1 and CDR2 from the germline V gene are SGHDT and YYEEEE. V was cut by 6 bases and J by 4 bases, with 22 bases left in between. The CDR3 is 16 residues long. CDR3 residues: CASKQCNNRKTYGYTF. The CDR3 DNA sequence: TGTGCCAGCAAGCAATGCAATAATCGAAAGACCTATGGCTACACCTTC.

On this clonotype itself: One base away lies a much larger clone, so this may be a sequencing read error. The chain employs TRBV7-2 and TRBJ1-2; D gene uncertain. Between the trimmed V and J ends, which lost 5 bases and 5 bases, there was a span of 12 bases. CDR1 SGHTA and CDR2 FQGNSA come from the germline V gene. The CDR3 totals 13 residues. CDR3 amino acids: CASSPLSSYGYTF. CDR3 DNA: TGTGCCAGCAGCCCACTATCCTCATATGGCTACACCTTC. Complete variable domain (other parts from reference TRBV7-2 and TRBJ1-2): GAGVSQSPSNKVTEKGKDVELRCDPISGHTALYWYRQSLGQGLEFLIYFQGNSAPDKSGLPSDRFSAERTGGSVSTLTIQRTQQEDSAVYLCASSPLSSYGYTFGSGTRLTVV.

This clonotype occurred many times. This sequence joins TRBV3-1 and TRBJ2-2; D call uncertain. The CDR3 is 18 residues long. The germline V gene has CDR1 LGHDT and CDR2 YNNKEL (reference sequence). The V and J ends lost 5 bases and 5 bases respectively, with 24 bases between them. CDR3 nucleotides: TGTGCCAGCAGCTTACTGATTCCCATTTCAGGCTTGACCGGGGAGCTGTTTTTT. Protein sequence: CASSLLIPISGLTGELFF.

Many counts were recorded for this clonotype. Here the CDR3 DNA reads TGTGCCAGCAGCAACGTTGGCGATCTCGGAAAGACCTATGGCTACACCTTC. Amino acids: CASSNVGDLGKTYGYTF. This chain connects TRBV11-3 to TRBJ1-2; no firm D call. V was clipped by 5 bases and J by 4 bases, with 23 bases between them. This CDR3 comprises 17 residues. Germline CDR1 is SGHNT and CDR2 is YENEEA.

This clonotype has more than one count but fewer than ten. This rearrangement joins TRBV3-1 to TRBJ2-5; D is uncertain. This CDR3 contains 17 residues. Trimming took off 5 bases at V and 5 bases at J, with 24 bases between the two ends. Germline V CDR1 and CDR2: LGHDT, YNNKEL (reference sequence). In nucleotides, the CDR3 is TGTGCCAGCAGCGATGTAGATCCCATTTCTTTCTCTGAGACCCAGTACTTC. Its translation is CASSDVDPISFSETQYF.

This clonotype appeared many times. The CDR3 DNA is TGTGCCAGCAGTCACGACAGGGACACTGAAGCTTTCTTT. Protein: CASSHDRDTEAFF. The chain carries TRBV27 and TRBJ1-1; 7 bases line up with TRBD1. Per germline, CDR1 MNHEY and CDR2 SMNVEV (reference sequence). CDR3 length: 13 residues. Losses at the gene ends were 5 bases for V and 3 bases for J; bases not matched to a gene: 3.

About this clonotype itself: This could be a read error, since a much larger clone is one nucleotide away. The V and J genes are TRBV12-2 and TRBJ2-4. Near its end, the DNA agrees better with TRBJ1-2, so the J call may be wrong. TRBV12-2 represents a pseudogene. The CDR3 runs to 17 residues. The CDR3 protein is CASRPLTTPRKTYGYTF. Written as DNA, the CDR3 is TGTGCAAGTCGCCCCTTAACGACTCCACGAAAGACCTATGGCTACACCTTC.

The sample holds many counts of this clonotype. The chain links TRBV28 to TRBJ1-6; D perhaps matches TRBD1 (5 bases). V dropped 2 bases and J dropped 7 bases, with 12 bases sitting between them. Germline V lookup: CDR1 MDHEN, CDR2 SYDVKM. The CDR3 contains 15 residues. In DNA, the CDR3 is TGTGCCAGCAGTTTACCGGGCCAGGGAAATTCACCCCTCCACTTT. Its protein product is CASSLPGQGNSPLHF. The full variable domain, completed using reference TRBV28 and TRBJ1-6, is DVKVTQSSRYLVKRTGEKVFLECVQDMDHENMFWYRQDPGLGLRLIYFSYDVKMKEKGDIPEGYSVSREKKERFSLILESASTNQTSMYLCASSLPGQGNSPLHFGNGTRLTVT.

This chain uses TRBV21-1 with TRBJ2-3. TRBV21-1 is a listed pseudogene. CDR3 length: 17 residues. The CDR3 loop reads CASSSAIATVMQDTQCF. CDR3 coding DNA: TGTGCCAGCAGCAGCGCAATAGCTACAGTCATGCAAGATACGCAGTGTTTT.

Comments on this clonotype: A much larger clone differs by one base, so this may be a read error. V is TRBV19 and J is TRBJ2-3; no reliable D call. Germline V gene data show CDR1 as LNHDA and CDR2 as SQIVND (reference sequence). The CDR3 consists of 16 residues. In DNA, the CDR3 is TGTGCCAGTAGTATAAGTGCGGCGACCCCCACAGATGCGCAGTATTTT. It specifies CASSISAATPTDAQYF.

To note about this clonotype: A single base separates this from a much larger clone, so it may be a read error. The chain couples TRBV19 to TRBJ1-2; D unclear. The germline V and J ends were trimmed by 4 bases and 4 bases, with 22 bases remaining between them. The germline CDR1 and CDR2 sequences are LNHDA and SQIVND (reference sequence). The CDR3 is 17 residues long. The CDR3 region is CASSREKTNRKTYGYTF. As DNA, the CDR3 is TGTGCCAGTAGTAGGGAAAAGACAAATCGAAAGACCTATGGCTACACCTTC.

As to this clonotype: With a much larger clone just one base away, this may be a read error. The CDR3 sequence: CASSKYGSLRKTYGYTF. The CDR3 DNA reads as TGTGCCAGCAGTAAGTATGGCAGCCTCCGAAAGACCTATGGCTACACCTTC. The chain employs TRBV12-3 or TRBV12-4 and TRBJ1-2; D is unresolved. The V end was cut by 5 bases, the J end by 4 bases, with 23 bases between. The CDR3 is 17 residues long.

This clonotype was seen at least ten times. This chain connects TRBV6-1 to TRBJ1-2; D may be TRBD1 (5 bases). Between the trimmed V and J ends, which lost 4 bases and 4 bases, there was a span of 22 bases. The CDR3 spans 17 residues. CDR1 MNHNS and CDR2 SASEGT come from the germline V gene. CDR3: CASSVWGSMRKTYGYTF. The CDR3 region has the DNA TGTGCCAGCAGTGTTTGGGGCTCTATGCGAAAGACCTATGGCTACACCTTC.

This clonotype was picked up many times. The V gene is TRBV20-1, the J gene TRBJ2-4; 11 positions match TRBD2. CDR1 is DFQATT and CDR2 is SNEGSKA in the germline V gene (reference sequence). CDR3 length: 14 amino acids. J was trimmed by 8 bases and V by 3 bases; bases with no gene match: 6. CDR3 amino acids: CSARVTSGTYIQYF. CDR3 DNA: TGCAGTGCTAGGGTGACTAGCGGGACGTACATTCAGTACTTC.

This rearrangement joins TRBV20-1 to TRBJ1-2; D unclear. The CDR3 is 16 amino acids. V was shortened by 5 bases and J by 4 bases, with 23 bases between the two germline ends. CDR1 DFQATT and CDR2 SNEGSKA come from the germline V gene (reference sequence). In DNA, the CDR3 is TGCAGTGCTTATCCGACGCTGTTTCGAAAGACCTATGGCTACACCTTC. Protein: CSAYPTLFRKTYGYTF.

Turning to this clonotype: A read error may be the cause here, since a much bigger clone is one base away. This chain connects TRBV6-1 to TRBJ2-5; 10 bases are shared with TRBD2. The CDR3 runs 15 residues. Germline loops: CDR1 MNHNS, CDR2 SASEGT. This CDR3 reads CASGESSGGQETQYF. The CDR3 nucleotides read TGTGCCAGCGGTGAGTCTAGCGGGGGCCAAGAGACCCAGTACTTC.

This chain links TRBV7-4 with TRBJ2-3; TRBD2 aligns across 13 bases. The CDR3 has 19 amino acids. Germline assignment: CDR1 SGHVT and CDR2 SQSDAQ. The J segment lost 5 bases and the V segment lost 3 bases, leaving 14 bases of the junction unmatched. This CDR3 is CASSFWGMGLAGQEDTQYF. Written as DNA, the CDR3 is TGTGCCAGCAGCTTTTGGGGGATGGGACTAGCGGGACAGGAAGATACGCAGTATTTT.

This clonotype was seen repeatedly, ten times or more. This chain joins TRBV15 and TRBJ1-2; no clear D. V was clipped by 5 bases and J by 4 bases, with 23 bases between them. Germline-derived CDR1 and CDR2 are LNHNV and YYDKDF (reference sequence). CDR3 length equals 17 residues. Here the CDR3 reads CATSFKQRCGKTYGYTF. Written as DNA, the CDR3 is TGTGCCACCAGCTTCAAACAAAGGTGTGGAAAGACCTATGGCTACACCTTC.

This clonotype has at least ten counts. V is TRBV7-1 and J is TRBJ1-2; D gene unclear. TRBV7-1 is an ORF for which the function is uncertain. The CDR3 is 17 residues long. The V end was cut by 5 bases, the J end by 4 bases, with 23 bases between. As DNA, the CDR3 is TGTGCCAGCAGCACTCTACCTCACGAGGGAAAGACCTATGGCTACACCTTC. As protein: CASSTLPHEGKTYGYTF.

There are many counts of this clonotype. V usage is TRBV29-1 and J usage is TRBJ1-2; 7 bases are a match to TRBD1. The CDR3 runs 14 residues. Germline CDR1 SQVTM, CDR2 ANQGSEA. V shed 6 bases and J 3 bases; nucleotides not matched to a gene: 10. The CDR3 region has the DNA TGCAGCGTCGACTACGCCGGGACAGACTATGGCTACACCTTC. Translation gives CSVDYAGTDYGYTF.

In this sample, this clonotype turned up many times. The rearrangement links TRBV15 to TRBJ2-7; unclear D gene. This CDR3 is built from 14 residues. Trimming removed 7 bases from V and 0 bases from J, with 13 bases in between. Germline V gene sequence: CDR1 LNHNV, CDR2 YYDKDF (reference sequence). CDR3 bases: TGTGCCACCACCAATGACCCGAGCTCCTACGAGCAGTACTTC. Encoded protein: CATTNDPSSYEQYF. The whole variable domain, remainder taken from reference TRBV15 and TRBJ2-7, is DAMVIQNPRYQVTQFGKPVTLSCSQTLNHNVMYWYQQKSSQAPKLLFHYYDKDFNNEADTPDNFQSRRPNTSFCFLDIRSPGLGDTAMYLCATTNDPSSYEQYFGPGTRLTVT.

This clonotype came up many times. V usage is TRBV28 and J usage is TRBJ2-2; 7 nucleotides agree with TRBD2. CDR1 and CDR2 (germline): MDHEN, SYDVKM. The CDR3 has 13 amino acids. In DNA, the CDR3 is TGTGCAAGCGGGACTCACAACACCGGGGAGCTGTTTTTT. Encoded protein: CASGTHNTGELFF.

In this sample, this clonotype turned up a few times. This sequence joins TRBV5-1 and TRBJ2-2; a weak D match, TRBD2 (5 bases). Per the germline V gene, CDR1 is SGHRS and CDR2 is YFSETQ. The CDR3 length is 16 residues. With 9 bases removed from V and 4 bases from J, the gap between germline ends came to 22 bases. CDR3 DNA sequence: TGCGCCACCGGAAGTGGTGGGAGTCGTGCCACCGGGGAGCTGTTTTTT. Protein: CATGSGGSRATGELFF.

This clonotype showed up many times. V gene TRBV28 combines with J gene TRBJ2-4; D possibly matches TRBD1 or TRBD2 (6 bases each). Looked up from germline, CDR1 is MDHEN and CDR2 is SYDVKM. Trimming shortened V by 8 bases and J by 2 bases, and 13 bases separated the two germline ends. The CDR3 has 14 residues. Here the CDR3 reads CASAGGGPKNIQYF. The CDR3 bases are TGTGCCAGCGCCGGTGGGGGGCCCAAAAACATTCAGTACTTC. Looking up the rest from reference TRBV28 and TRBJ2-4 gives the full variable domain: DVKVTQSSRYLVKRTGEKVFLECVQDMDHENMFWYRQDPGLGLRLIYFSYDVKMKEKGDIPEGYSVSREKKERFSLILESASTNQTSMYLCASAGGGPKNIQYFGAGTRLSVL.